These 8 T cell receptor beta chains were all obtained from the same sample, sequenced in a study of long-term antiretroviral therapy in people with HIV. They ran version v3.0 of the immunoSEQ assay at survey level. Profiled with immunoSEQ multiplex PCR; TCRdb holds only in-frame clones, not every one. Among about 30,000 clones listed, over 90% were seen once. The material was unsorted PBMCs, obtained roughly 6.5 years after starting antiretroviral therapy. These receptors came from a woman aged 40 to 49 with HIV.

The chain uses TRBV5-1 and TRBJ1-2; the D gene is possibly TRBD1 (5 bases). The CDR3 is 14 amino acids. V was pared by 0 bases and J by 3 bases, with 9 bases between. The V gene's germline CDR1 is SGHRS and CDR2 YFSETQ. The CDR3 sequence: CASSLAGTDYGYTF. The CDR3 region has the DNA TGCGCCAGCAGCTTGGCCGGGACGGACTATGGCTACACCTTC.

This clone occurred once. The V gene is TRBV15, the J gene TRBJ1-5; D is ambiguous. Per germline, CDR1 LNHNV and CDR2 YYDKDF (reference sequence). The V gene lost 3 bases and the J gene lost 4 bases, with 10 bases spanning the gap. The CDR3 is made up of 14 amino acids. CDR3 in amino acids: CATSSGQGNQPQHF. CDR3 nucleotides: TGTGCCACCAGCAGCGGTCAAGGGAATCAGCCCCAGCATTTT.

This clone was seen only once. V and J are TRBV6-1 and TRBJ2-4; D is unclear. V shed 2 bases and J shed 6 bases, with 8 bases lying between them. In germline, CDR1 is MNHNS, CDR2 SASEGT. The CDR3 is made up of 13 amino acids. The CDR3 region is CASSEPQLNIQYF. The CDR3 coding sequence is TGTGCCAGCAGTGAACCACAGCTAAACATTCAGTACTTC.

The chain couples TRBV29-1 to TRBJ1-3; D is unclear. The ends were cut back, 4 bases at V and 3 bases at J, with 10 bases in the middle. CDR1 SQVTM and CDR2 ANQGSEA come from the germline V gene. The CDR3 extends over 13 amino acids. CDR3 sequence reads: CSVGGLRGNTIYF. CDR3 in DNA: TGCAGCGTTGGGGGTCTGCGTGGAAACACCATATATTTT.

V is TRBV2 and J is TRBJ2-7, with a tentative D call TRBD2 (6 bases). CDR1 and CDR2 (germline): SNHLY, FYNNEI. V was trimmed by 2 bases and J by 2 bases, leaving 13 bases between them. CDR3 size: 15 residues. CDR3 bases: TGTGCCAGCAGTGAACAGCGTTCGGGAGCCTACGAGCAGTACTTC. This sequence encodes CASSEQRSGAYEQYF.

V and J are TRBV19 and TRBJ1-5, with D perhaps matching TRBD1 (6 bases). Germline-derived CDR1 and CDR2 are LNHDA and SQIVND (reference sequence). The V end was cut by 3 bases, the J end by 3 bases, with 15 bases between. The CDR3 is 16 residues long. CDR3 sequence (DNA): TGTGCCAGTAGTATGGGGGCAAGGAATCTCAATCAGCCCCAGCATTTT. Residues: CASSMGARNLNQPQHF.

V gene TRBV27 combines with J gene TRBJ2-5, with 10 bases identical to TRBD2. The germline V gene encodes CDR1 MNHEY and CDR2 SMNVEV (reference sequence). The trim removed 2 bases at V and 4 bases at J, leaving 7 bases unmatched. CDR3 length: 16 amino acids. CDR3 sequence (DNA): TGTGCCAGCAGTTTAGGAGCTAGCGGGGGAGTAGAGACCCAGTACTTC. Translation gives CASSLGASGGVETQYF.

This clone was detected once. This chain uses TRBV7-9 with TRBJ1-2; 7 bases map to TRBD1. The germline V gene has CDR1 SEHNR and CDR2 FQNEAQ (reference sequence). J gave up 8 bases and V 3 bases, and 6 bases lay outside the gene matches. The CDR3 is 13 residues long. The CDR3 DNA sequence: TGTGCCAGCAGCTTCACAGGGGAGGGAGGCTACACCTTC. Translating gives CASSFTGEGGYTF.